This TCR beta chain was sequenced in a study of blood T cell repertoires in COVID-19. Trimming removed 2 bases from V and 0 bases from J, with 8 bases in between. The CDR3 runs to 15 residues. CDR1 and CDR2 from the germline V gene are SGHVS and FQNEAQ. Clones were read by immunoSEQ multiplex PCR, and TCRdb kept only the in-frame ones, dropping some. The sample includes 120,000 or so clones, about 74% of them seen just once. Input material: peripheral blood. The receptor's source is a man between 60 and 70 years old with acute or convalescent COVID-19. The chain uses TRBV7-8 and TRBJ1-5; D perhaps matches TRBD1 (5 bases). The CDR3 coding sequence is TGTGCCAGCAGCTTATTGACAGCTAGCAATCAGCCCCAGCATTTT. This translates into CASSLLTASNQPQHF.